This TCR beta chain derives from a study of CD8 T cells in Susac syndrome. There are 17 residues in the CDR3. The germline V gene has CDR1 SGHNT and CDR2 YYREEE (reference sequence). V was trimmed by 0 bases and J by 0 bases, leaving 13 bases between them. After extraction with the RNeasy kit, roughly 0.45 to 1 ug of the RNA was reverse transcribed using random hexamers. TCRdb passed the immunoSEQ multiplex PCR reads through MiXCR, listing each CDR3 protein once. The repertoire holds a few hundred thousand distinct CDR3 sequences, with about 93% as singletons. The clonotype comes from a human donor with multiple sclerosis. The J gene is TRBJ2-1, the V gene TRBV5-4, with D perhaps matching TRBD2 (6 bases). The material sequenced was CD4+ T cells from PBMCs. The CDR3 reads CASSLDAAGSSYNEQFF. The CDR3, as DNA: TGTGCCAGCAGCTTGGACGCGGCGGGGAGCTCCTACAATGAGCAGTTCTTC.